Shown below are 21 T cell receptor beta chains from a single sample sequenced in a study of shared clonotypes between healthy human individuals. The protocol was immunoSEQ multiplex PCR, while the TCRdb copy is restricted to in-frame clones and leaves out a portion. The repertoire holds more than 900,000 clones, around 82% seen once, with roughly 0.65% in the top ten. The sequencing sample was made of memory CD4+ T cells from PBMCs. Subset of the sample: CD45RA-negative fraction. The receptors come from a man aged 18-30 years in good health. Some clones in this sample may be carry-over from other donors' samples.

This clone was detected a few times. The genes are TRBV10-3 and TRBJ1-5; a weak D match, TRBD1 (5 bases). This CDR3 region has 15 residues. Germline V CDR1 and CDR2: ENHRY, SYGVKD. V gave up 3 bases and J gave up 3 bases, with 12 bases separating them. CDR3 nucleotide sequence: TGTGCCATCAGTGACTCGGGACGGTCCAATCAGCCCCAGCATTTT. Its protein is CAISDSGRSNQPQHF.

The chain has TRBV27 and TRBJ2-7, with D hard to call. V was shortened by 4 bases and J by 2 bases, with 9 bases between the two germline ends. This CDR3 is built from 13 residues. Germline loops: CDR1 MNHEY, CDR2 SMNVEV (reference sequence). The CDR3 reads CASSSDGTYEQYF. CDR3 DNA sequence: TGTGCCAGCAGTTCGGACGGTACCTACGAGCAGTACTTC.

V is TRBV28 and J is TRBJ1-5, with 7 bases fitting TRBD1. CDR1 and CDR2 (germline): MDHEN, SYDVKM. The CDR3 is 15 amino acids. V trimming: 5 bases; J trimming: 0 bases; junction bases outside the gene matches: 4. The CDR3 spells CASSPWDSSNQPQHF. Written as DNA, the CDR3 is TGTGCCAGCAGTCCATGGGACAGTAGCAATCAGCCCCAGCATTTT.

This rearrangement joins TRBV4-3 to TRBJ1-1; possibly TRBD1 for D (5 bases). The V and J ends lost 1 base and 3 bases respectively, with 15 bases between them. CDR3 length: 16 residues. The germline CDR1 and CDR2 sequences are LGHNA and YSLEER. In DNA form, the CDR3 reads TGCGCCAGCAGCCAAGGAACCGGGGGGGGATACACTGAAGCTTTCTTT. Its translation is CASSQGTGGGYTEAFF.

CDR3 coding DNA: TGTGCCAGCGAGGAGCCACTCTCGGCGAGCCAGTACTTC. Translation: CASEEPLSASQYF. The rearrangement uses TRBV28 and TRBJ2-5; no firm D call. Germline V gene data show CDR1 as MDHEN and CDR2 as SYDVKM. With 8 bases removed from V and 10 bases from J, the gap between germline ends came to 20 bases. The CDR3 has 13 residues.

The J gene is TRBJ2-1, the V gene TRBV19; the D gene could be TRBD1 or TRBD2 (6 bases each). The CDR3 is 16 amino acids. V was shortened by 7 bases and J by 4 bases, with 20 bases between the two germline ends. Per germline, CDR1 LNHDA and CDR2 SQIVND (reference sequence). The CDR3 protein is CASMPGSGGLYNEQFF. Here the CDR3 DNA reads TGTGCCAGTATGCCGGGCTCCGGGGGCCTTTACAATGAGCAGTTCTTC.

This clone was counted only a few times. Distinct nucleotide sequences in the sample also encode this CDR3. The chain carries TRBV5-1 and TRBJ1-2; D is unclear. Germline CDR1 and CDR2: SGHRS and YFSETQ. CDR3 length equals 13 residues. Trimming left V 0 bases short and J 4 bases short, with 7 bases between. Here the CDR3 reads CASSLDSTYGYTF. The CDR3 nucleotides are TGCGCCAGCAGCTTGGACAGTACCTATGGCTACACCTTC.

The V and J genes are TRBV27 and TRBJ2-7, with D perhaps TRBD2 (6 bases). This CDR3 is built from 14 residues. Trimming pared 6 bases from V and 1 base from J, leaving 13 bases between. Germline CDR1 is MNHEY and CDR2 is SMNVEV (reference sequence). CDR3 nucleotide sequence: TGTGCCAGCAGCCCGGGACTCCGATCCTACGAGCAGTACTTC. Its protein is CASSPGLRSYEQYF.

Comment on this clone: A read error is possible here, since a much larger clone lies one base away. The rearrangement links TRBV28 to TRBJ1-1; D remains ambiguous. Germline CDR1 and CDR2: MDHEN and SYDVKM. The germline V and J ends were trimmed by 8 bases and 3 bases, with 4 bases remaining between them. The CDR3 consists of 10 residues. The CDR3 DNA reads as TGTGCCAGCTTCTACACTGAAGCTTTCTTT. It specifies CASFYTEAFF.

Comments on this clone: Other DNA sequences of this sample code for an identical CDR3. V and J are TRBV5-1 and TRBJ2-3; 9 nucleotides align to TRBD2. J was trimmed by 2 bases and V by 1 base; bases with no gene match: 2. This CDR3 spans 15 amino acids. Per germline, CDR1 SGHRS and CDR2 YFSETQ. The CDR3 bases are TGCGCCAGCAGCTTGACTAGCGGGTCCACAGATACGCAGTATTTT. Residues: CASSLTSGSTDTQYF.

The V and J genes are TRBV5-1 and TRBJ1-1, with D unresolved. Looked up from germline, CDR1 is SGHRS and CDR2 is YFSETQ. Trimming took 0 bases from V and 1 from J, leaving 7 bases between them. This CDR3 is 14 amino acids long. The CDR3: CASSLASPNTEAFF. The DNA for the CDR3 is TGCGCCAGCAGCTTGGCGTCACCGAACACTGAAGCTTTCTTT.

Comments on this clone: A far more abundant clone sits one base away, making this likely a read error. The V call is TRBV7-9, the J call TRBJ2-2, with D perhaps matching TRBD2 (6 bases). The CDR3 consists of 12 residues. Germline-derived CDR1 and CDR2 are SEHNR and FQNEAQ (reference sequence). V was clipped by 5 bases and J by 7 bases, with 8 bases between them. The CDR3 here is CASSNSGGELFF. The CDR3 region has the DNA TGTGCCAGCAGCAATAGCGGCGGGGAGCTGTTTTTT.

The chain has TRBV19 and TRBJ1-4, with 7 bases identical to TRBD1. With V trimmed by 1 base and J by 8 bases, 4 bases remained unmatched. Germline values: CDR1 LNHDA, CDR2 SQIVND (reference sequence). This CDR3 has 14 residues. The CDR3, as DNA: TGTGCCAGTAGTATAGCGCCGGACAGGGAAAAACTGTTTTTT. Translating it yields CASSIAPDREKLFF.

Details on this clone: This may stem from a read error, because a much larger clone lies one nucleotide away. V usage is TRBV5-4 and J usage is TRBJ1-1; D is unresolved. The CDR3 runs 14 residues. Trimming removed 1 base at V and 4 bases at J, with 11 bases between. CDR1 SGHNT and CDR2 YYREEE come from the germline V gene (reference sequence). DNA for the CDR3: TGTGCCAGCAGCTTGAGTCAGGTGAGCACTGAAGCTTTCTTT. Amino acids: CASSLSQVSTEAFF.

Details on this clone: The sample holds other DNA sequences that translate to the same CDR3. J is TRBJ1-5 and V is TRBV18; the D is unclear. The ends were cut back, 1 base at V and 6 bases at J, with 10 bases in the middle. The CDR3 has 14 residues. Per the germline V gene, CDR1 is KGHSH and CDR2 is LQKENI. The CDR3 bases are TGTGCCAGCTCACCACAGAGGGTTGGTCAGCCCCAGCATTTT. It encodes CASSPQRVGQPQHF. Filled out from reference TRBV18 and TRBJ1-5, the complete variable domain reads NAGVMQNPRHLVRRRGQEARLRCSPMKGHSHVYWYRQLPEEGLKFMVYLQKENIIDESGMPKERFSAEFPKEGPSILRIQQVVRGDSAAYFCASSPQRVGQPQHFGDGTRLSIL.

This clone showed up just a few times. This chain links TRBV2 with TRBJ1-5; D unresolved. CDR1 is SNHLY and CDR2 is FYNNEI in the germline V gene. V dropped 5 bases and J dropped 2 bases, with 13 bases sitting between them. The CDR3 runs to 15 residues. The chain's CDR3 is CASSWGNSGNQPQHF. The CDR3 region has the DNA TGTGCCAGCAGTTGGGGAAATAGCGGCAATCAGCCCCAGCATTTT.

This CDR3 is CASSLEGVKANVLTF. CDR3 coding DNA: TGTGCCAGCAGCTTGGAGGGGGTTAAGGCCAACGTCCTGACTTTC. V is TRBV5-8 and J is TRBJ2-6; tentative D call: TRBD1 (6 bases). The CDR3 has 15 residues. Germline CDR1 SGHTS, CDR2 YDEGEE. Trimming cost V 0 bases and J 6 bases, with 10 bases left between them.

This chain links TRBV28 with TRBJ2-5, with D hard to call. V was trimmed by 5 bases and J by 4 bases, leaving 20 bases between them. This CDR3 spans 16 amino acids. Germline V gene data show CDR1 as MDHEN and CDR2 as SYDVKM. The CDR3, as DNA: TGTGCCAGCAGTCCCCTACTAAGCCCCGTACGAGAGACCCAGTACTTC. Amino acids: CASSPLLSPVRETQYF. Complete variable domain (other parts from reference TRBV28 and TRBJ2-5): DVKVTQSSRYLVKRTGEKVFLECVQDMDHENMFWYRQDPGLGLRLIYFSYDVKMKEKGDIPEGYSVSREKKERFSLILESASTNQTSMYLCASSPLLSPVRETQYFGPGTRLLVL.

The J gene is TRBJ1-5, the V gene TRBV6-1, with 8 bases aligning to TRBD1. The CDR3 loop spans 15 amino acids. With V trimmed by 7 bases and J by 6 bases, 11 bases remained unmatched. CDR1 is MNHNS, CDR2 SASEGT, per germline. CDR3 sequence: CASTPPRQGSQPQHF. The DNA for the CDR3 is TGTGCCAGCACCCCCCCGCGACAGGGGAGTCAGCCCCAGCATTTT.

The sample holds one count of this clone. The rearrangement uses TRBV28 and TRBJ2-7, with a weak D call TRBD2 (6 bases). The CDR3 loop spans 13 amino acids. Trimming removed 10 bases at V and 2 bases at J, with 15 bases between. Germline lookup yields CDR1 MDHEN and CDR2 SYDVKM. The CDR3 DNA follows: TGTGCCACCCGGGACTTTCGAGCCTACGAGCAGTACTTC. This gives the protein CATRDFRAYEQYF.

A note on this clone: Just one base apart from a much larger clone, this may be a read error. Distinct nucleotide sequences in the sample also encode this CDR3. This chain connects TRBV30 to TRBJ1-6, with 8 bases identical to TRBD1. There are 18 residues in the CDR3. V was pared by 1 base and J by 10 bases, with 18 bases of the junction left unmatched. The germline CDR1 and CDR2 sequences are GTSNPN and SVGIG (reference sequence). This CDR3 is CAWSGSRTGLSGNSPLHF. CDR3 DNA sequence: TGTGCCTGGAGTGGCAGTCGGACAGGGCTGTCTGGAAACTCACCCCTCCACTTT. The variable domain in full, completed from reference TRBV30 and TRBJ1-6, reads SQTIHQWPATLVQPVGSPLSLECTVEGTSNPNLYWYRQAAGRGLQLLFYSVGIGQISSEVPQNLSASRPQDRQFILSSKKLLLSDSGFYLCAWSGSRTGLSGNSPLHFGNGTRLTVT.